Shown below are 3 T cell receptor beta chains from a single sample sequenced in a study of naive and memory T cell subsets. Amplification of ligated cDNA took four PCR rounds with SP2 and nested alpha and beta constant primers. TCRdb recomputed calls from the 5' RACE reads with MiXCR, one row per CDR3 protein. The sample shows fewer than 40,000 distinct CDR3 sequences, roughly a sixth of them seen only once. The library had UMIs added by 3' ligation of an oligonucleotide to TCR cDNA. Receptors originate from a female donor in good health.

This clonotype occurred many times. The chain combines TRBV7-8 with TRBJ1-2; D is possibly TRBD1 (5 bases). CDR1 is SGHVS, CDR2 FQNEAQ, per germline. This CDR3 comprises 15 residues. Trimming stripped 1 base from V and 8 bases from J, with 17 bases between. CDR3 coding DNA: TGTGCCAGCAGCTTAGTCCTGGGCCCCAGGGAAGGCTACACCTTC. It is translated as CASSLVLGPREGYTF.

As DNA, the CDR3 is TGTGCCAGCAGTTACGGGGGGCTTAACAATGAGCAGTTCTTC. Protein product: CASSYGGLNNEQFF. This chain links TRBV6-2 or TRBV6-3 with TRBJ2-1; D possibly uses TRBD1 or TRBD2 (6 bases each). Germline V CDR1 and CDR2: MNHEY, SVGEGT. The V end lost 2 bases, the J end lost 5 bases, and 10 bases lay between the germline ends. The CDR3 covers 14 residues.

This clonotype was counted a few times. This rearrangement joins TRBV12-3 or TRBV12-4 to TRBJ1-1; 9 nucleotides line up with TRBD1. The CDR3 extends over 14 amino acids. The V segment lost 6 bases and the J segment 9 bases; nucleotides outside the gene matches: 11. CDR3 in DNA: TGTGCCAGCAGCAGCGGACAGGGGACATCCAAAGCTTTCTTT. Its protein product is CASSSGQGTSKAFF.